Following are 28 T cell receptor beta chains from one sample sequenced in a study of read filtering for tumor transcriptome and immune sequencing. From approximately 430 ng of RNA, a library with molecular barcoded alpha/delta and beta/gamma adaptors was made. TCRdb re-derived calls from the reads in MiXCR, one entry per CDR3 protein. The sample gives about 50,000 distinct CDR3 sequences, roughly 19% of which show up once; 15% is in the top ten. Sequenced: a population of CD138-negative cells sorted from bone marrow. The receptor set was obtained from a donor at least 40 years old with multiple myeloma.

This clonotype was detected many times. J is TRBJ1-1 and V is TRBV5-1; D ambiguous. Germline V gene lookup returns CDR1 SGHRS and CDR2 YFSETQ. The CDR3 loop spans 13 amino acids. V lost 1 base and J lost 5, with 9 bases in between. CDR3 sequence: CASSLIRGTEAFF. CDR3 DNA sequence: TGCGCCAGCAGCTTGATTAGAGGGACTGAAGCTTTCTTT.

Concerning this clonotype itself: A much larger clone is a single base away; this may be a read error. Since the CDR3 does not end with the conserved phenylalanine or tryptophan, this likely comes from a read error. The rearrangement joins TRBV29-1 to TRBJ2-2; 10 bases line up with TRBD1. With V trimmed by 4 bases and J by 7 bases, 6 bases remained unmatched. CDR1 SQVTM and CDR2 ANQGSEA come from the germline V gene. The length of the CDR3 is 14 residues. The CDR3 nucleotides read TGCAGCGTTGCTGACAGGGGGCTCGTCGGGGAGCTGTTTTAT. This encodes CSVADRGLVGELFY.

By its share, this clonotype is medium-sized. This chain connects TRBV10-3 to TRBJ2-1; the D is unclear. The length of the CDR3 is 14 residues. Germline CDR1 is ENHRY and CDR2 is SYGVKD. V was shortened by 6 bases and J by 8 bases, with 17 bases between the two germline ends. Here the CDR3 DNA reads TGTGCCATCAGCACCCCAGTGGACGCGGATGAGCAGTTCTTC. This sequence encodes CAISTPVDADEQFF.

The sample holds many counts of this clonotype. As DNA, the CDR3 is TGTGCCAGCAGCTCCTCAGGGGGGAACTATGGCTACACCTTC. This gives the protein CASSSSGGNYGYTF. The chain employs TRBV6-5 and TRBJ1-2; 7 bases are a match to TRBD1. Germline V lookup: CDR1 MNHEY, CDR2 SVGAGI. This CDR3 has 14 amino acids. The V gene end was trimmed by 6 bases and the J gene end by 2 bases; junction bases not matched to a gene: 6.

V and J are TRBV2 and TRBJ2-3, with D perhaps matching TRBD2 (6 bases). Trimming pared 10 bases from V and 4 bases from J, leaving 15 bases between. CDR1 is SNHLY and CDR2 is FYNNEI in the germline V gene. CDR3 length: 13 residues. As DNA, the CDR3 is TGTGCCATCATGTCGGGAGTGGCAGATACGCAGTATTTT. Its translation is CAIMSGVADTQYF. Full variable domain (rest looked up from reference TRBV2 and TRBJ2-3): EPEVTQTPSHQVTQMGQEVILRCVPISNHLYFYWYRQILGQKVEFLVSFYNNEISEKSEIFDDQFSVERPDGSNFTLKIRSTKLEDSAMYFCAIMSGVADTQYFGPGTRLTVL.

This clonotype was seen repeatedly, ten times or more. The V and J genes are TRBV28 and TRBJ2-1; either TRBD1 or TRBD2 may fit D (5 bases each). This CDR3 region has 11 residues. Germline CDR1 reads MDHEN; CDR2 reads SYDVKM. Between the trimmed V and J ends, which lost 3 bases and 10 bases, there was a span of 7 bases. The CDR3 DNA reads TGTGCCAGCAGTTTCAGGGACGAGCAGTTCTTC. Translating gives CASSFRDEQFF.

This clonotype was recorded at least ten times. The chain employs TRBV20-1 and TRBJ1-1; no firm D call. Looked up from germline, CDR1 is DFQATT and CDR2 is SNEGSKA (reference sequence). This CDR3 comprises 12 residues. V lost 6 bases, J lost 1 base, and 9 bases lay in between. The CDR3 region has the DNA TGCAGTGCCCTACCCGAGAACACTGAAGCTTTCTTT. Translation gives CSALPENTEAFF.

As regards this clonotype: A much larger clonotype is one base distant, so this may be a read error. This likely comes from a read error, as the CDR3 has no conserved phenylalanine or tryptophan at its end. The chain employs TRBV6-5 and TRBJ1-5, with TRBD1 as a possible D gene (5 bases). The CDR3 has 15 amino acids. Germline CDR1 and CDR2: MNHEY and SVGAGI. V was clipped by 4 bases and J by 6 bases, with 16 bases between them. This CDR3 reads CASSSSFGGSQPQHL. CDR3 DNA sequence: TGTGCCAGCAGTTCCTCTTTCGGGGGAAGTCAGCCCCAGCATCTT.

The sample holds many counts of this clonotype. The V call is TRBV2, the J call TRBJ2-1; D not resolved. Per the germline V gene, CDR1 is SNHLY and CDR2 is FYNNEI. Trimming removed 6 bases from V and 2 bases from J, with 8 bases in between. CDR3 length equals 13 residues. CDR3 amino acids: CASSARPYNEQFF. CDR3 in DNA: TGTGCCAGCAGCGCAAGGCCCTACAATGAGCAGTTCTTC.

Many counts were recorded for this clonotype. The CDR3: CASSPRLAGVGEQFF. CDR3 coding DNA: TGTGCCAGCAGCCCCCGACTAGCGGGAGTGGGGGAGCAGTTCTTC. The chain combines TRBV11-3 with TRBJ2-1, with 12 bases lining up with TRBD2. Germline V gene lookup returns CDR1 SGHNT and CDR2 YENEEA. Trimming took 5 bases from V and 10 from J; bases not matched to a gene: 9. The CDR3 runs 15 residues.

This clonotype appeared many times. The CDR3 DNA follows: TGTGCCAGCAGTTCGCACCCATCCCCGAAGACAAGAGCTACTGGGGCCAACGTCCTGACTTTC. Translating gives CASSSHPSPKTRATGANVLTF. J is TRBJ2-6 and V is TRBV6-2 or TRBV6-3; D is ambiguous. This CDR3 has 21 residues. Trimming took off 4 bases at V and 2 bases at J, with 27 bases between the two ends. Germline assignment: CDR1 MNHEY and CDR2 SVGEGT.

This clonotype was counted at least ten times. The genes are TRBV4-3 and TRBJ2-3, with 8 nucleotides matching TRBD1. Germline CDR1 and CDR2: LGHNA and YSLEER. After removal of 1 base from V and 8 bases from J, the junction contained 5 bases not matched to a gene. The CDR3 length is 14 residues. As DNA, the CDR3 is TGCGCCAGCAGCCAAGCTGGGACAGGCGTTACGCAGTATTTT. Its translation is CASSQAGTGVTQYF.

This clonotype was found many times. The chain joins TRBV19 to TRBJ2-2; 7 bases agree with TRBD2. V dropped 3 bases and J dropped 2; count of bases not matched to a gene: 15. This CDR3 has 19 residues. The germline V gene has CDR1 LNHDA and CDR2 SQIVND (reference sequence). The CDR3 protein is CASSMTKDSSGRNTGELFF. DNA of the CDR3: TGTGCCAGTAGTATGACAAAAGATTCTAGCGGAAGAAACACCGGGGAGCTGTTTTTT.

The sample holds many counts of this clonotype. The gene calls are TRBV2 and TRBJ2-2; 14 bases align to TRBD2. Germline lookup yields CDR1 SNHLY and CDR2 FYNNEI. This CDR3 region has 15 residues. V shed 4 bases and J 6 bases; nucleotides not matched to a gene: 1. Written as DNA, the CDR3 is TGTGCCAGCAGTGGACTAGCGGGAGGGTCCGGGGAGCTGTTTTTT. This translates into CASSGLAGGSGELFF.

This clonotype was counted at least ten times. Written as DNA, the CDR3 is TGCAGCGTTGAAGATGCGGGGGGGCGAACAGAAGCTTTCTTT. It is translated as CSVEDAGGRTEAFF. The genes are TRBV29-1 and TRBJ1-1; possibly TRBD1 for D (6 bases). V was trimmed by 0 bases and J by 8 bases, leaving 16 bases between them. CDR1 SQVTM and CDR2 ANQGSEA come from the germline V gene. The CDR3 is made up of 14 amino acids.

Remarks on this clonotype: A much more abundant neighbour one base away suggests this may be a read error. The chain has TRBV20-1 and TRBJ1-1, with D uncertain. Germline CDR1 is DFQATT and CDR2 is SNEGSKA (reference sequence). The CDR3 runs to 10 residues. Written as DNA, the CDR3 is TGCGGTGCTTCCTGGGGTGAAGCTTTCTTT. Protein: CGASWGEAFF.

Note on this clonotype: At one boundary the junction diverges from the germline segment, which might be a read error. The chain combines TRBV7-9 with TRBJ2-1; 7 bases align to TRBD1. The CDR3 length is 14 residues. CDR1 SEHNR and CDR2 FQNEAQ come from the germline V gene (reference sequence). CDR3 bases: TGTGCCCGCAGCTTCGCGACAGGGCGCAATGAGCAGTTCTTC. Amino acid sequence: CARSFATGRNEQFF. Full variable domain (remainder filled in from reference TRBV7-9 and TRBJ2-1): DTGVSQNPRHKITKRGQNVTFRCDPISEHNRLYWYRQTLGQGPEFLTYFQNEAQLEKSRLLSDRFSAERPKGSFSTLEIQRTEQGDSAMYLCARSFATGRNEQFFGPGTRLTVL.

Details on this clonotype: This may come from a read error, since a much larger clone is one base off. The rearrangement joins TRBV9 to TRBJ1-2, with no clear D. Germline lookup yields CDR1 SGDLS and CDR2 YYNGEE. Trimming removed 3 bases at V and 0 bases at J, with 12 bases between. This CDR3 comprises 15 residues. Here the CDR3 reads CASSGGGYPNYGYTF. CDR3 nucleotide sequence: TGTGCCAGCAGCGGCGGCGGATATCCTAACTATGGCTACACCTTC. The entire variable domain, with the rest obtained from reference TRBV9 and TRBJ1-2, is as follows: DSGVTQTPKHLITATGQRVTLRCSPRSGDLSVYWYQQSLDQGLQFLIQYYNGEERAKGNILERFSAQQFPDLHSELNLSSLELGDSALYFCASSGGGYPNYGYTFGSGTRLTVV.

This clonotype was seen at least ten times. This chain joins TRBV27 and TRBJ2-1; 10 nucleotides match TRBD2. The germline CDR1 and CDR2 sequences are MNHEY and SMNVEV (reference sequence). After removal of 3 bases from V and 8 bases from J, the junction contained 7 bases not matched to a gene. The CDR3 contains 15 residues. CDR3 sequence: CASSLSSGRNDEQFF. In nucleotides, the CDR3 is TGTGCCAGCAGTTTGAGTAGCGGGAGGAACGATGAGCAGTTCTTC.

This clonotype was counted ten times or more. This chain connects TRBV4-3 to TRBJ2-6; D is undetermined. The germline V gene has CDR1 LGHNA and CDR2 YSLEER. The CDR3 consists of 15 residues. V was cut by 4 bases and J by 3 bases, with 10 bases left in between. The CDR3 DNA is TGCGCCAGCAGCCGGTCCGGTTATGGGGCCAACGTCCTGACTTTC. This sequence encodes CASSRSGYGANVLTF.

In this sample, this clonotype turned up many times. The gene calls are TRBV20-1 and TRBJ2-5; TRBD2 agrees at 7 bases. Per germline, CDR1 DFQATT and CDR2 SNEGSKA (reference sequence). V dropped 5 bases and J dropped 5; count of bases not matched to a gene: 5. The CDR3 covers 12 residues. The CDR3 is CSAGREGETQYF. DNA for the CDR3: TGCAGTGCTGGGAGGGAGGGGGAGACCCAGTACTTC.

As regards this clonotype: A much larger clone lies one base from this, so it may be a read error. Without the conserved terminal phenylalanine or tryptophan, this CDR3 likely stems from a read error. This chain connects TRBV11-2 to TRBJ2-3, with D hard to call. CDR3 length: 15 residues. V shed 5 bases and J shed 1 base, with 13 bases lying between them. The germline V gene has CDR1 SGHAT and CDR2 FQNNGV. The CDR3 reads CASSPQMVGTDTQYL. DNA of the CDR3: TGTGCCAGCAGCCCTCAGATGGTGGGCACAGATACGCAGTATCTT.

This clonotype was detected only a few times. The rearrangement joins TRBV29-1 to TRBJ2-1; 7 bases agree with TRBD2. The CDR3 loop spans 16 amino acids. V shed 3 bases and J 4 bases; nucleotides not matched to a gene: 12. Germline-derived CDR1 and CDR2 are SQVTM and ANQGSEA. The DNA for the CDR3 is TGCAGCGTTGACGGGGGTGATCGGACTAGGTACAATGAGCAGTTCTTC. The encoded protein is CSVDGGDRTRYNEQFF.

This clonotype was counted ten times or more. The chain employs TRBV5-1 and TRBJ2-5; 7 nucleotides agree with TRBD2. Trimming took 0 bases from V and 5 from J; bases not matched to a gene: 10. Looked up from germline, CDR1 is SGHRS and CDR2 is YFSETQ. This CDR3 region has 16 residues. The CDR3 sequence is CASSLDGGSRRETQYF. CDR3 nucleotides: TGCGCCAGCAGCTTGGACGGCGGGAGCCGAAGGGAGACCCAGTACTTC.

This clonotype was detected ten times or more. J is TRBJ1-5 and V is TRBV5-1, with D perhaps matching TRBD1 (5 bases). This CDR3 is built from 14 residues. V was trimmed by 5 bases and J by 10 bases, leaving 19 bases between them. CDR1 is SGHRS and CDR2 is YFSETQ in the germline V gene. The CDR3 loop reads CASRADSFGGPQHF. Written as DNA, the CDR3 is TGCGCCAGCAGGGCAGACAGCTTTGGGGGACCCCAGCATTTT. Full variable domain (rest looked up from reference TRBV5-1 and TRBJ1-5): KAGVTQTPRYLIKTRGQQVTLSCSPISGHRSVSWYQQTPGQGLQFLFEYFSETQRNKGNFPGRFSGRQFSNSRSEMNVSTLELGDSALYLCASRADSFGGPQHFGDGTRLSIL.

This clonotype has ten or more counts. The rearrangement joins TRBV2 to TRBJ2-1; 9 bases align to TRBD1. The junction had 12 bases not matched to a gene; V was cut back by 6 bases and J by 9 bases. The CDR3 has 15 residues. Germline V gene lookup returns CDR1 SNHLY and CDR2 FYNNEI. As DNA, the CDR3 is TGTGCCAGCAGGGCAGGGACAGGGTCTGTCGGTGAGCAGTTCTTC. This sequence encodes CASRAGTGSVGEQFF.

This clonotype was counted once. A far larger clone is just one base off, so this is likely a read error. The V call is TRBV12-3 or TRBV12-4, the J call TRBJ1-1; D unresolved. The CDR3 has 12 residues. CDR3 sequence: CASGPAGTEAFF. DNA for the CDR3: TGTGCTAGTGGTCCGGCAGGCACTGAAGCTTTCTTT.

This clonotype is medium-sized (0.01 to 0.1%) within its sample. The gene calls are TRBV7-9 and TRBJ1-6; 8 bases fit TRBD1. This CDR3 region has 15 residues. Germline trimming cut 3 bases from V and 9 bases from J; bases unmatched to any gene: 7. In germline, CDR1 is SEHNR, CDR2 FQNEAQ (reference sequence). The CDR3 DNA is TGTGCCAGCAGCTTCGATCAGGGGGCCAGTTCACCCCTCCACTTT. Its protein is CASSFDQGASSPLHF.